A single sample is the source of the 8 T cell receptor beta chains below, sequenced in a study of vaccination and CD4 T cells after COVID-19. These receptors' targets are unknown. The Oncomine TCR Beta short-read assay was applied to DNA of cultured CD4+ T cells. TCRdb redid the calling of the PCR reads with MiXCR, one entry per CDR3 protein. Among about 20,000 distinct CDR3 sequences listed, 23% were seen once. Treatment given: approximately 9-day PBMC culture with coronavirus spike peptide pools or control peptides (ViraFEST assay). What was sequenced was cultured CD4+ T cells from blood. These receptors originate from a human donor with COVID-19.

This clonotype was seen more than once but under ten times. The chain employs TRBV2 and TRBJ2-5, with D possibly being TRBD1 (5 bases). The V gene's germline CDR1 is SNHLY and CDR2 FYNNEI. The V and J ends lost 6 bases and 5 bases respectively, with 10 bases between them. The CDR3 is 12 residues long. The CDR3 nucleotides read TGTGCCAGCAGGCAGGGTGGGGAGACCCAGTACTTC. The encoded protein is CASRQGGETQYF.

This clonotype turned up a few times. The chain employs TRBV24-1 and TRBJ2-3; 11 nucleotides align to TRBD2. The CDR3 has 14 residues. V was clipped by 5 bases and J by 7 bases; unmatched bases: 4. Germline loops: CDR1 KGHDR, CDR2 SFDVKD. The CDR3 loop is CATSVAGGPYTQYF. In nucleotides, the CDR3 is TGTGCCACCAGTGTAGCGGGGGGGCCCTATACGCAGTATTTT.

The rearrangement joins TRBV2 to TRBJ1-1, with D perhaps matching TRBD1 (6 bases). This CDR3 contains 14 residues. CDR1 is SNHLY, CDR2 FYNNEI, per germline. Trimming removed 6 bases from V and 6 bases from J, with 17 bases in between. The CDR3 reads CASSATTGYPEAFF. CDR3 sequence (DNA): TGTGCCAGCAGCGCAACTACAGGGTACCCTGAAGCTTTCTTT.

This chain connects TRBV6-1 to TRBJ1-5; a possible D gene is TRBD1 (6 bases). Trimming stripped 8 bases from V and 7 bases from J, with 12 bases between. Per the germline V gene, CDR1 is MNHNS and CDR2 is SASEGT. This CDR3 is 12 amino acids long. CDR3 nucleotide sequence: TGTGCCAGCGGGGGAGGGGGGCAGCCCCAGCATTTT. Translation gives CASGGGGQPQHF.

The chain has TRBV5-4 and TRBJ2-5, with 7 bases matching TRBD2. The CDR3 spans 12 residues. Germline-derived CDR1 and CDR2 are SGHNT and YYREEE (reference sequence). V was pared by 4 bases and J by 5 bases, with 2 bases of the junction left unmatched. The CDR3 spells CASSRGVETQYF. CDR3 DNA sequence: TGTGCCAGCAGCCGGGGGGTGGAGACCCAGTACTTC.

This clonotype has only a few counts. The V call is TRBV6-5, the J call TRBJ2-2, with D possibly TRBD1 on 6 matching bases. This CDR3 region has 14 residues. The germline V gene has CDR1 MNHEY and CDR2 SVGAGI. The V end lost 0 bases, the J end lost 7 bases, and 9 bases lay between the germline ends. CDR3 bases: TGTGCCAGCAGTTACTCTCAGGGGAGCGGGGAGCTGTTTTTT. It translates to CASSYSQGSGELFF.

This clonotype showed up just a few times. V gene TRBV30 combines with J gene TRBJ2-1, with a weak D call TRBD2 (6 bases). The CDR3 covers 12 residues. V lost 5 bases and J 7 bases, leaving 12 bases between the germline ends. Germline lookup yields CDR1 GTSNPN and CDR2 SVGIG (reference sequence). The CDR3 sequence is CAWWAAGNEQFF. The CDR3 DNA reads TGTGCCTGGTGGGCCGCGGGGAATGAGCAGTTCTTC.

The rearrangement joins TRBV27 to TRBJ1-4; D ambiguous. This CDR3 comprises 15 residues. V gave up 5 bases and J gave up 5 bases, with 15 bases separating them. The V gene's germline CDR1 is MNHEY and CDR2 SMNVEV (reference sequence). The DNA of the CDR3 is TGTGCCAGCAGTGAAGGTGAAGCCCCAAATGAAAAACTGTTTTTT. Translated, it gives CASSEGEAPNEKLFF.